Below, 20 T cell receptor beta chains from the same sample are listed, as sequenced in a study of blood T cell repertoires in COVID-19. Data came from immunoSEQ multiplex PCR; TCRdb stores just in-frame clones and leaves some out. The data show 350,000 to 450,000 clones, more than 75% seen once. Sequencing was done on a sample of PBMCs or T cells enriched from blood (not recorded which). The receptors were sampled from a man aged 35-49 years in a cohort exposed to, infected with or recovered from COVID-19 (not recorded which).

The chain has TRBV30 and TRBJ2-7; 10 bases are shared with TRBD1. Germline assignment: CDR1 GTSNPN and CDR2 SVGIG (reference sequence). Trimming cost V 8 bases and J 7 bases; bases outside gene matches: 11. The CDR3 has 13 residues. Here the CDR3 reads CATSGTGAREQYF. The CDR3 nucleotides are TGTGCCACCTCCGGGACAGGGGCTCGGGAGCAGTACTTC.

The chain uses TRBV30 and TRBJ1-4; D unresolved. Germline loops: CDR1 GTSNPN, CDR2 SVGIG (reference sequence). The CDR3 spans 13 residues. V was clipped by 4 bases and J by 2 bases, with 8 bases between them. CDR3 in DNA: TGTGCCTGGAAGGAGGACACTAATGAAAAACTGTTTTTT. Translated: CAWKEDTNEKLFF.

This chain links TRBV28 with TRBJ2-2; D might be TRBD1 (6 bases). The CDR3 consists of 17 residues. Germline assignment: CDR1 MDHEN and CDR2 SYDVKM. V was shortened by 6 bases and J by 0 bases, with 17 bases between the two germline ends. The CDR3 DNA reads as TGTGCCAGCAGCCCCTCAGGTGGGGGCACGAACACCGGGGAGCTGTTTTTT. It is translated as CASSPSGGGTNTGELFF.

The V and J genes are TRBV25-1 and TRBJ1-6; the D is unclear. V lost 1 base and J 10 bases, leaving 11 bases between the germline ends. The CDR3 runs to 14 residues. From germline, CDR1 is MGHDK and CDR2 SYGVNS. The CDR3 nucleotides read TGTGCCAGCAGTGAATCGGTGGGTAGCTCACCCCTCCACTTT. This encodes CASSESVGSSPLHF.

The chain couples TRBV3-1 (or the pseudogene TRBV3-2) to TRBJ1-1; the match to TRBD1 covers 8 bases. The junction had 2 bases not matched to a gene; V was cut back by 1 base and J by 7 bases. CDR1 LGHDT and CDR2 YNNKEL come from the germline V gene (reference sequence). This CDR3 comprises 13 residues. This chain's CDR3 is CASSQGQGIEAFF. DNA of the CDR3: TGTGCCAGCAGCCAAGGACAGGGGATTGAAGCTTTCTTT.

The genes are TRBV6-5 and TRBJ2-1; 10 nucleotides align to TRBD2. J was trimmed by 6 bases and V by 6 bases; bases with no gene match: 5. The CDR3 has 14 residues. Per germline, CDR1 MNHEY and CDR2 SVGAGI. The CDR3 nucleotides read TGTGCCAGCAGCCGGACTAGCGGATTCAATGAGCAGTTCTTC. This codes for CASSRTSGFNEQFF.

The chain recombines TRBV29-1 with TRBJ2-1; 8 bases fit TRBD2. CDR3 size: 13 residues. The junction had 6 bases not matched to a gene; V was cut back by 7 bases and J by 4 bases. Germline V gene lookup returns CDR1 SQVTM and CDR2 ANQGSEA. The CDR3 loop is CSAASGFYNEQFF. The CDR3 DNA follows: TGCAGCGCCGCTAGCGGGTTTTACAATGAGCAGTTCTTC.

This chain connects TRBV5-1 to TRBJ2-1, with TRBD2 identical over 12 bases. V trimming: 3 bases; J trimming: 10 bases; junction bases outside the gene matches: 14. Germline CDR1 and CDR2: SGHRS and YFSETQ. This CDR3 region has 17 residues. The CDR3 reads CASSSGTTSGSLSEQFF. CDR3 nucleotide sequence: TGCGCCAGCAGCTCTGGAACGACTAGCGGGAGTCTCTCCGAGCAGTTCTTC.

The chain combines TRBV24-1 with TRBJ2-7; 8 nucleotides agree with TRBD2. The germline V gene has CDR1 KGHDR and CDR2 SFDVKD. The CDR3 covers 12 residues. The V segment lost 4 bases and the J segment 6 bases; nucleotides outside the gene matches: 1. CDR3 region: CATSEAGVEQYF. In nucleotides, the CDR3 is TGTGCCACCAGTGAAGCGGGGGTCGAGCAGTACTTC.

V and J are TRBV7-9 and TRBJ1-3, with D perhaps TRBD1 (5 bases). This CDR3 has 15 residues. Germline loops: CDR1 SEHNR, CDR2 FQNEAQ (reference sequence). The ends were cut back, 6 bases at V and 2 bases at J, with 14 bases in the middle. The CDR3 sequence: CASSPRGDPGNTIYF. The CDR3 nucleotides read TGTGCCAGCAGTCCTCGGGGGGATCCTGGAAACACCATATATTTT.

This clone showed up just once. Here the CDR3 reads CASNAGGLNEQFF. In DNA, the CDR3 is TGTGCCAGCAACGCGGGAGGGCTCAATGAGCAGTTCTTC. The chain joins TRBV28 to TRBJ2-1, with 9 bases matching TRBD2. Germline CDR1 MDHEN, CDR2 SYDVKM. There are 13 residues in the CDR3. Trimming cost V 7 bases and J 6 bases; bases outside gene matches: 4. Together with reference TRBV28 and TRBJ2-1, the CDR3 gives the full variable domain: DVKVTQSSRYLVKRTGEKVFLECVQDMDHENMFWYRQDPGLGLRLIYFSYDVKMKEKGDIPEGYSVSREKKERFSLILESASTNQTSMYLCASNAGGLNEQFFGPGTRLTVL.

This chain joins TRBV5-4 and TRBJ2-5, with no clear D. Germline CDR1 reads SGHNT; CDR2 reads YYREEE (reference sequence). Trimming took off 2 bases at V and 3 bases at J, with 5 bases between the two ends. This CDR3 region has 12 residues. The DNA for the CDR3 is TGTGCCAGCAGCTTTTCGGAAGAGACCCAGTACTTC. Protein sequence: CASSFSEETQYF.

V usage is TRBV19 and J usage is TRBJ1-6; 8 bases align to TRBD1. Germline loops: CDR1 LNHDA, CDR2 SQIVND (reference sequence). The CDR3 sequence is 14 residues long. The V gene end was trimmed by 5 bases and the J gene end by 8 bases; junction bases not matched to a gene: 5. CDR3: CASSGDRGYSPLHF. The CDR3, as DNA: TGTGCCAGTAGTGGCGACAGGGGATATTCACCCCTCCACTTT.

The chain uses TRBV3-1 (or the pseudogene TRBV3-2) and TRBJ2-1; 16 nucleotides match TRBD2. Trimming cost V 4 bases and J 6 bases; bases outside gene matches: 3. This CDR3 comprises 16 residues. Germline V gene lookup returns CDR1 LGHDT and CDR2 YNNKEL (reference sequence). The chain's CDR3 is CASSPGLAGGGNEQFF. The DNA for the CDR3 is TGTGCCAGCAGCCCGGGACTAGCGGGAGGGGGCAATGAGCAGTTCTTC.

This rearrangement joins TRBV30 to TRBJ2-5, with 7 bases matching TRBD1. The CDR3 has 15 amino acids. With 1 base clipped from V and 5 bases from J, the junction kept 10 bases outside the gene matches. Germline lookup yields CDR1 GTSNPN and CDR2 SVGIG (reference sequence). CDR3: CAWSGRGRGWETQYF. DNA of the CDR3: TGTGCCTGGAGTGGTCGGGGCAGGGGGTGGGAGACCCAGTACTTC.

The rearrangement joins TRBV18 to TRBJ2-1, with 11 bases aligning to TRBD2. Looked up from germline, CDR1 is KGHSH and CDR2 is LQKENI. The J segment lost 6 bases and the V segment lost 0 bases, leaving 4 bases of the junction unmatched. CDR3 length equals 16 residues. In nucleotides, the CDR3 is TGTGCCAGCTCACCACCGACCGGACTAGCGGGCAATGAGCAGTTCTTC. Amino acid sequence: CASSPPTGLAGNEQFF.

This chain uses TRBV3-1 (or the pseudogene TRBV3-2) with TRBJ2-2, with D unclear. This CDR3 is 12 amino acids long. Trimming took 1 base from V and 5 from J, leaving 2 bases between them. The germline V gene has CDR1 LGHDT and CDR2 YNNKEL (reference sequence). The CDR3 is CASSQVTGELFF. CDR3 DNA sequence: TGTGCCAGCAGCCAAGTAACCGGGGAGCTGTTTTTT.

This chain joins TRBV28 and TRBJ1-2; TRBD1 is a possible D gene (5 bases). The germline V gene has CDR1 MDHEN and CDR2 SYDVKM. CDR3 length equals 14 residues. Trimming took 6 bases from V and 6 from J, leaving 17 bases between them. Here the CDR3 reads CASRGTGAGNGYTF. As DNA, the CDR3 is TGTGCCAGCAGGGGCACTGGAGCAGGGAATGGCTACACCTTC.

Note on this clone: Relative to the germline gene, one junction end is altered; a read error may explain this. The chain uses TRBV6-5 and TRBJ1-1; TRBD1 matches at 7 bases. The CDR3 is made up of 13 amino acids. Per the germline V gene, CDR1 is MNHEY and CDR2 is SVGAGI. CDR3 coding DNA: TGTGCCACCGCGACAGGGATGAACTCTGAAGCTTTCTTT. Translating it yields CATATGMNSEAFF.

In DNA, the CDR3 is TGTGCCAGCAGTTACAGGGGGGGTCCCCAAGAGACCCAGTACTTC. Its protein is CASSYRGGPQETQYF. The chain employs TRBV6-5 and TRBJ2-5, with D tentatively TRBD2 (7 bases). V lost 2 bases and J lost 1, with 11 bases in between. This CDR3 comprises 15 residues. Germline values: CDR1 MNHEY, CDR2 SVGAGI.